These 4 T cell receptor beta chains came from one sample sequenced in a study of technical replicates of blood from a few donors. Clones were read by immunoSEQ multiplex PCR, and TCRdb kept only the in-frame ones, dropping some. The data hold fewer than 90,000 clones, with 93% observed a single time. Sequencing was carried out using T cells isolated from PBMCs. These receptors originate from a human donor in good health.

This chain connects TRBV6-5 to TRBJ2-1, with TRBD1 identical over 7 bases. The J segment lost 9 bases and the V segment lost 6 bases, leaving 8 bases of the junction unmatched. Looked up from germline, CDR1 is MNHEY and CDR2 is SVGAGI. CDR3 length: 13 residues. This CDR3 reads CASRTHRGSEQFF. As DNA, the CDR3 is TGTGCCAGCAGGACCCACAGGGGTAGTGAGCAGTTCTTC.

V usage is TRBV6-4 and J usage is TRBJ2-2; 12 bases are a match to TRBD1. CDR3 size: 16 residues. Germline V lookup: CDR1 MRHNA, CDR2 SNTAGT. The V gene end was trimmed by 5 bases and the J gene end by 9 bases; junction bases not matched to a gene: 10. The CDR3 here is CASSFTGTGGFRELFF. The CDR3, as DNA: TGTGCCAGCAGTTTCACCGGGACAGGGGGCTTCCGGGAGCTGTTTTTT.

The gene calls are TRBV30 and TRBJ2-7, with 7 bases lining up with TRBD1. The CDR3 length is 13 residues. Trimming at V came to 3 bases and at J to 4 bases, leaving 6 bases not matched to a gene. Germline V gene data show CDR1 as GTSNPN and CDR2 as SVGIG (reference sequence). CDR3 DNA sequence: TGTGCCTGGAGAGGATCAGGGGGTTACGAGCAGTACTTC. Its protein product is CAWRGSGGYEQYF.

This clone is a singleton in its sample. The V and J genes are TRBV4-1 and TRBJ2-1; possibly TRBD1 for D (6 bases). The CDR3 runs 16 residues. CDR1 is MGHRA, CDR2 YSYEKL, per germline. V lost 6 bases and J lost 7, with 22 bases in between. CDR3 nucleotide sequence: TGCGCCAGCAGGGACTCTAGGGACACCTTTTGGAATGAGCAGTTCTTC. Its protein is CASRDSRDTFWNEQFF.